This T cell receptor beta chain originates from a study of blood T cell repertoires in COVID-19. Sequenced by immunoSEQ multiplex PCR; TCRdb stores in-frame clones only, minus some. This sample has some 69,000 clones; roughly 79% occur once, and the top ten carry roughly 20%. Deletions cut 0 bases from V and 0 bases from J, with 16 bases between. This CDR3 has 18 residues. Germline V gene data show CDR1 as SEHNR and CDR2 as FQNEAQ (reference sequence). The TCR originated in a woman in her 70s with acute or convalescent COVID-19. Material for sequencing was peripheral blood. V is TRBV7-9 and J is TRBJ2-3; maybe TRBD2 (5 bases). CDR3 sequence reads: CASSLAWRMTPSTDTQYF. DNA of the CDR3: TGTGCCAGCAGCTTAGCTTGGAGGATGACTCCTAGCACAGATACGCAGTATTTT.